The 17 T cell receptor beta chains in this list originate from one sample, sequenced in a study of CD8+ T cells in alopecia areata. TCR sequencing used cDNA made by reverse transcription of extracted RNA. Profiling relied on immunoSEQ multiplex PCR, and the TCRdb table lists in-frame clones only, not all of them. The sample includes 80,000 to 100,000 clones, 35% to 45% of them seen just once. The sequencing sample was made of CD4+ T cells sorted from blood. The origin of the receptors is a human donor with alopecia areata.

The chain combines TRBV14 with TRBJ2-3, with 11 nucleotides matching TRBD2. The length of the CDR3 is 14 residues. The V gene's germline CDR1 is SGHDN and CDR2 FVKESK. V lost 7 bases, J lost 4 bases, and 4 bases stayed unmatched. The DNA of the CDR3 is TGTGCCAGCACCCTTAGCGGGGGGGCAGATACGCAGTATTTT. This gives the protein CASTLSGGADTQYF.

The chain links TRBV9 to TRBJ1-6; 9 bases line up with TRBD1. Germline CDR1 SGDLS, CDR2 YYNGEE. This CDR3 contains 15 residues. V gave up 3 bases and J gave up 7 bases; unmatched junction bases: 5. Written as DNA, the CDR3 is TGTGCCAGCAGCGCCAGACAGGGGGAGAATTCACCCCTCCACTTT. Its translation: CASSARQGENSPLHF.

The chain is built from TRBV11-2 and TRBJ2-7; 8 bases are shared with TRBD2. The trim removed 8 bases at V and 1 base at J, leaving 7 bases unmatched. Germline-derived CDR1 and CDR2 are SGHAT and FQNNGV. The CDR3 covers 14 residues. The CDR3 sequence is CASSQRGLSYEQYF. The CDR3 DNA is TGTGCCAGCTCCCAGCGGGGGTTGTCCTACGAGCAGTACTTC.

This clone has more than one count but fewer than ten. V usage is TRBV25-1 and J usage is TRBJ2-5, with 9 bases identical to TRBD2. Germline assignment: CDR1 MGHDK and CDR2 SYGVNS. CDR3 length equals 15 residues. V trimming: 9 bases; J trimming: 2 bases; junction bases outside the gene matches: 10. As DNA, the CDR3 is TGTGCCAGTCAGGAGGCGGGAGGGCCACAAGAGACCCAGTACTTC. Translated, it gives CASQEAGGPQETQYF.

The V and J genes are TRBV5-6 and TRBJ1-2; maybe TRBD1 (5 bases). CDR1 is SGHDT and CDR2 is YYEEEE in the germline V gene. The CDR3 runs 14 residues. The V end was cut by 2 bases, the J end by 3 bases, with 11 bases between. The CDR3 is CASSFRENDYGYTF. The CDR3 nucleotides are TGTGCCAGCAGCTTCAGGGAGAACGACTATGGCTACACCTTC. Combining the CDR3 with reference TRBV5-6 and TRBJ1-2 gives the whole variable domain DAGVTQSPTHLIKTRGQQVTLRCSPKSGHDTVSWYQQALGQGPQFIFQYYEEEERQRGNFPDRFSGHQFPNYSSELNVNALLLGDSALYLCASSFRENDYGYTFGSGTRLTVV.

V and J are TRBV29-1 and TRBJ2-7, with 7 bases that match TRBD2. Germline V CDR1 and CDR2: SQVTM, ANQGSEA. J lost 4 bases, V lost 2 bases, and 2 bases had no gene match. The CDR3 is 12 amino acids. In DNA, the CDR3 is TGCAGCGTTGAATCCGGGAGGTACGAGCAGTACTTC. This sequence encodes CSVESGRYEQYF.

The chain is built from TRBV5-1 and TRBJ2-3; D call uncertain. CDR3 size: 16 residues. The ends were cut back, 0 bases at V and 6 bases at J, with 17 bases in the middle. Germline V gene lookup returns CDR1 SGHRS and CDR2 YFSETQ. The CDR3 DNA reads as TGCGCCAGCAGCTTGGGGGTGGGTCCACCACAGGATACGCAGTATTTT. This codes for CASSLGVGPPQDTQYF.

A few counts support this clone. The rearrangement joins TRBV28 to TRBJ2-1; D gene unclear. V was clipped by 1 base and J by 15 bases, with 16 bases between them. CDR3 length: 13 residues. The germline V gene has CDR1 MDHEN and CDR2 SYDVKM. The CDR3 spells CASSLLGRVEPFF. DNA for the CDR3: TGTGCCAGCAGTTTATTGGGTAGGGTGGAACCGTTCTTC.

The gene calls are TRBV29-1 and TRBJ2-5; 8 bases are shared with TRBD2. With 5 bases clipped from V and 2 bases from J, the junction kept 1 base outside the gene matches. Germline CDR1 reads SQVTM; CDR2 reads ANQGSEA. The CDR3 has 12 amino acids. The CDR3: CSVIAGQETQYF. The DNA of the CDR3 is TGCAGCGTTATAGCGGGGCAAGAGACCCAGTACTTC.

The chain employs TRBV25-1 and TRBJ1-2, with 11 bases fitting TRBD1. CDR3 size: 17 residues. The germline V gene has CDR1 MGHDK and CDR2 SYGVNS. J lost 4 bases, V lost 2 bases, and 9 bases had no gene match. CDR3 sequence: CASSEPGTGGSVYGYTF. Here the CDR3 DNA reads TGTGCCAGCAGTGAACCCGGGACAGGGGGATCGGTCTATGGCTACACCTTC.

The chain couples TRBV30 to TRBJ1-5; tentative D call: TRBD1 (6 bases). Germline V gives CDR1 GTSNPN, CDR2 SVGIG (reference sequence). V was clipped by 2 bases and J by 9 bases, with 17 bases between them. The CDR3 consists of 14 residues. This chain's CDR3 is CAWSNGQLTVPQHF. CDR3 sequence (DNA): TGTGCCTGGAGTAACGGACAGCTGACGGTGCCCCAGCATTTT.

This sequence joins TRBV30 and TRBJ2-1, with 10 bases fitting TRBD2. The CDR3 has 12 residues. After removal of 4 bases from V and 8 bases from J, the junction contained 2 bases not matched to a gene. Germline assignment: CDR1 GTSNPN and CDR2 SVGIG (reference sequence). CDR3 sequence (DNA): TGTGCCTGGACTAGCGGGAGATATGAGCAGTTCTTC. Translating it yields CAWTSGRYEQFF.

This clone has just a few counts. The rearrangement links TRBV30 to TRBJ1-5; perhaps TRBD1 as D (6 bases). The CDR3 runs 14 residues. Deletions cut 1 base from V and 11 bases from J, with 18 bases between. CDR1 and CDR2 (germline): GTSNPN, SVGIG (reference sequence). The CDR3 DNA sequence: TGTGCCTGGAGTGCGGACAGCCGGGCCCCGGCCCAGCATTTT. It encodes CAWSADSRAPAQHF.

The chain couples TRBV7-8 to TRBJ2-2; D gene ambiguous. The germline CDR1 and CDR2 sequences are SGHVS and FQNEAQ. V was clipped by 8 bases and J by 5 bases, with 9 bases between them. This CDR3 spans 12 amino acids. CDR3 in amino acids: CASGVGTGELFF. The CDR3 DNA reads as TGTGCCAGCGGGGTAGGAACCGGGGAGCTGTTTTTT.

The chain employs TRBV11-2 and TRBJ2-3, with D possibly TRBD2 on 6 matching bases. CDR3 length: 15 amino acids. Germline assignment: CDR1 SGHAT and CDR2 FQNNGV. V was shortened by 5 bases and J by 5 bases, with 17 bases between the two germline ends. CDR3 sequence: CASSPGRGMRDTQYF. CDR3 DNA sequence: TGTGCCAGCAGCCCTGGCCGGGGGATGAGAGATACGCAGTATTTT.

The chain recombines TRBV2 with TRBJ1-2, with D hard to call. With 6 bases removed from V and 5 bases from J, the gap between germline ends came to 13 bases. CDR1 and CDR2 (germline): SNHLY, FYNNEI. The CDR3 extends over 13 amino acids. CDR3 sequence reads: CASSDYRSYGYTF. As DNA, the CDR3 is TGTGCCAGCAGCGATTACCGGTCTTATGGCTACACCTTC.

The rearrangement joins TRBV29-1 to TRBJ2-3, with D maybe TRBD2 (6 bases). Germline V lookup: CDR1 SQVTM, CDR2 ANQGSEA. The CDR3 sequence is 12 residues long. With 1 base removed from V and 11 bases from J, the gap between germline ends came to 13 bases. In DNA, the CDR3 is TGCAGCGTTGAAGGGGGGATCGGGAGGCAGTATTTT. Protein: CSVEGGIGRQYF.